This T cell receptor (beta chain) was identified in a study of blood T cell repertoires in COVID-19. The V and J ends lost 3 bases and 0 bases respectively, with 9 bases between them. Germline V gene sequence: CDR1 MNHEY, CDR2 SVGEGT. The CDR3 length is 15 residues. Methods used by the authors: Amplifying reference gene primers gave estimates of nucleated cell counts. This table comes from immunoSEQ multiplex PCR, and its TCRdb copy is limited to in-frame clones, with some not included. V and J calls and clone size come straight from that table; D and trimming were deduced from the DNA. The sample carries some 16,000 clones, about 87% recorded once.

This TCR was recovered from a human donor in a cohort sampled during active COVID-19. Sequencing used peripheral blood. The rearrangement joins TRBV6-2 or TRBV6-3 to TRBJ1-5; no clear D gene. CDR3 in amino acids: CASSYNPYSNQPQHF. The CDR3 DNA follows: TGTGCCAGCAGTTATAATCCTTATAGCAATCAGCCCCAGCATTTT.